Below are 15 T cell receptor beta chains sequenced from a single sample in a study of T cell changes during pregnancy in multiple sclerosis. The table came from immunoSEQ multiplex PCR; TCRdb's copy has only in-frame clones and leaves some out. Of tens of thousands of clones in the sample, 85% to 95% are singletons; the top ten hold roughly 1%. Sample: peripheral blood, taken in the first trimester of pregnancy. Source of these receptors: a female donor with multiple sclerosis, enrolled in a pregnancy study.

The rearrangement joins TRBV6-6 to TRBJ2-7; a possible D gene is TRBD1 (5 bases). This CDR3 contains 12 residues. V dropped 10 bases and J dropped 0 bases, with 10 bases sitting between them. Per germline, CDR1 MNHNY and CDR2 SVGAGI (reference sequence). The CDR3 DNA follows: TGTGCCACCGAAGACAGCTCCTACGAGCAGTACTTC. Amino acid sequence: CATEDSSYEQYF.

This chain joins TRBV7-9 and TRBJ2-1; 8 bases line up with TRBD1. This CDR3 contains 14 residues. The germline CDR1 and CDR2 sequences are SEHNR and FQNEAQ (reference sequence). V shed 7 bases and J 3 bases; nucleotides not matched to a gene: 5. The CDR3 DNA sequence: TGTGCCAGCATTCGGACAGGGAACTACAATGAGCAGTTCTTC. The encoded protein is CASIRTGNYNEQFF. Variable domain in full (rest from reference TRBV7-9 and TRBJ2-1): DTGVSQNPRHKITKRGQNVTFRCDPISEHNRLYWYRQTLGQGPEFLTYFQNEAQLEKSRLLSDRFSAERPKGSFSTLEIQRTEQGDSAMYLCASIRTGNYNEQFFGPGTRLTVL.

The chain carries TRBV14 and TRBJ1-3, with TRBD1 matching over 8 bases. V gave up 2 bases and J gave up 0 bases; unmatched junction bases: 12. Germline V gene lookup returns CDR1 SGHDN and CDR2 FVKESK. This CDR3 contains 19 residues. The CDR3: CASSQTWDRILFSGNTIYF. The CDR3 coding sequence is TGTGCCAGCAGCCAAACATGGGACAGGATTCTGTTCTCTGGAAACACCATATATTTT.

CDR3 amino acids: CASSGTGGSTSGNTIYF. CDR3 nucleotides: TGTGCCAGCAGTGGGACAGGGGGCTCCACCTCTGGAAACACCATATATTTT. The chain is built from TRBV2 and TRBJ1-3, with 11 bases identical to TRBD1. The J segment lost 0 bases and the V segment lost 4 bases, leaving 5 bases of the junction unmatched. Germline values: CDR1 SNHLY, CDR2 FYNNEI. The CDR3 contains 17 residues.

The CDR3: CASSRGQSNEKLFF. For the CDR3, the DNA is TGCGCCAGCAGTCGGGGACAGTCTAATGAAAAACTGTTTTTT. The genes are TRBV23-1 and TRBJ1-4, with 7 bases matching TRBD1. TRBV23-1 is classed as an ORF, of uncertain function. V trimming: 4 bases; J trimming: 3 bases; junction bases outside the gene matches: 2. The CDR3 runs 14 residues.

J is TRBJ2-7 and V is TRBV5-4; possible D gene TRBD2, 5 bases. V was shortened by 5 bases and J by 5 bases, with 17 bases between the two germline ends. This CDR3 comprises 14 residues. CDR1 SGHNT and CDR2 YYREEE come from the germline V gene (reference sequence). CDR3 coding DNA: TGTGCCAGCAGTCCGGAGGTGGGAACTGACGAGCAGTACTTC. Residues: CASSPEVGTDEQYF.

The chain employs TRBV9 and TRBJ1-2; maybe TRBD1 (5 bases). In germline, CDR1 is SGDLS, CDR2 YYNGEE. The CDR3 consists of 16 residues. V lost 4 bases to trimming and J lost 8 bases, with 24 bases between them. In nucleotides, the CDR3 is TGTGCCAGCAGCTCGGGGGAGGGCAGTTCCCAAGGAGGCTACACCTTC. This translates into CASSSGEGSSQGGYTF.

The chain combines TRBV19 with TRBJ2-4; D is unclear. The CDR3 sequence is 13 residues long. Germline-derived CDR1 and CDR2 are LNHDA and SQIVND (reference sequence). Trimming stripped 6 bases from V and 1 base from J, with 7 bases between. The CDR3 nucleotides are TGTGCCAGTAGCGGAGCGGCCAAAAACATTCAGTACTTC. It codes for CASSGAAKNIQYF.

The rearrangement uses TRBV23-1 and TRBJ1-1; D is unresolved. TRBV23-1 is an ORF, and what it does is uncertain. The CDR3 loop spans 16 amino acids. V lost 0 bases and J 3 bases, leaving 14 bases between the germline ends. In DNA form, the CDR3 reads TGCGCCAGCAGTCAATCCGAGCGGTGGGGAGACACTGAAGCTTTCTTT. This sequence encodes CASSQSERWGDTEAFF.

The rearrangement links TRBV9 to TRBJ1-2; the match to TRBD1 covers 11 bases. With V trimmed by 4 bases and J by 4 bases, 6 bases remained unmatched. The CDR3 totals 15 residues. Germline V CDR1 and CDR2: SGDLS, YYNGEE. The DNA of the CDR3 is TGTGCCAGCAGCACCCGGACAGGGGGCGGCTATGGCTACACCTTC. Translating it yields CASSTRTGGGYGYTF.

The gene calls are TRBV5-4 and TRBJ1-2; 8 bases are shared with TRBD1. Trimming at V came to 1 base and at J to 7 bases, leaving 6 bases not matched to a gene. This CDR3 is built from 14 residues. The germline CDR1 and CDR2 sequences are SGHNT and YYREEE (reference sequence). CDR3 coding DNA: TGTGCCAGCAGCTTGTCCGCAGGGGGCAGTGGCTACACCTTC. Translated, it gives CASSLSAGGSGYTF.

The chain is built from TRBV11-3 and TRBJ2-1; a weak D match, TRBD2 (6 bases). The V end was cut by 1 base, the J end by 8 bases, with 21 bases between. Germline values: CDR1 SGHNT, CDR2 YENEEA. The CDR3 contains 17 residues. The CDR3 loop reads CASSLGLGGVEVDEQFF. CDR3 nucleotide sequence: TGTGCCAGCAGCTTAGGTCTTGGCGGGGTGGAGGTCGATGAGCAGTTCTTC.

This sequence joins TRBV1 and TRBJ2-1; the D call in the table, TRBD2, was not verified against the DNA. TRBV1 is assigned pseudogene status. The CDR3 loop spans 18 amino acids. CDR3 amino acids: CTSSQDIVFLAGYNEQFF. CDR3 DNA: TGCACCAGCAGCCAAGATATAGTTTTCCTAGCGGGTTACAATGAGCAGTTCTTC.

This clone has just a few counts. Germline is not matched at one junction end, which may reflect a read error. The CDR3 spells CAWSTGRNSPSF. DNA of the CDR3: TGTGCCTGGAGTACCGGGAGGAATTCCCCTTCCTTT. This chain links TRBV30 with TRBJ1-1; D gene unclear. The CDR3 has 12 residues. Germline CDR1 and CDR2: GTSNPN and SVGIG (reference sequence). Supplemented by reference TRBV30 and TRBJ1-1, the full variable domain reads SQTIHQWPATLVQPVGSPLSLECTVEGTSNPNLYWYRQAAGRGLQLLFYSVGIGQISSEVPQNLSASRPQDRQFILSSKKLLLSDSGFYLCAWSTGRNSPSFGQGTRLTVV.

The chain couples TRBV5-1 to TRBJ2-3, with D uncertain. In germline, CDR1 is SGHRS, CDR2 YFSETQ. Trimming pared 2 bases from V and 8 bases from J, leaving 18 bases between. The CDR3 extends over 15 amino acids. The CDR3 is CASSLQPLDARTQYF. DNA of the CDR3: TGCGCCAGCAGCTTACAGCCCCTCGATGCCCGTACGCAGTATTTT.